The rows below give T cell receptor beta chains drawn from one sample of a study of regulatory T cells in long-lasting Graves disease. A single record per CDR3 protein comes from TCRdb applying MiXCR to the multiplex PCR reads. This sample yields about 320,000 distinct CDR3 sequences, of which about a sixth are seen a single time; around 37% belongs to the top ten. The material sequenced was peripheral blood mononuclear cells (PBMCs), taken at new diagnosis, from a patient treated with antithyroid drugs. The source of these receptors is a female donor with Graves disease. Both conserved end residues are part of each CDR3. D genes are given only for firm matches. A clone size is listed for some rows: how often the clone was seen (once, few, many), or a class if it is expanded.

clone_size	v_call	d_call	j_call	cdr3_aa	cdr3_nt
NA	TRBV20-1	NA	TRBJ2-7	CSARRGASYEQYF	TGCAGTGCTAGACGAGGCGCGTCCTACGAGCAGTACTTC
once	TRBV7-2	NA	TRBJ2-2	CASSPRTRSGTGELFF	TGTGCCAGCAGCCCTAGAACTAGGAGTGGCACCGGGGAGCTGTTTTTT
few	TRBV15	TRBD1	TRBJ2-3	CATSRNQGAGVTDTQYF	TGTGCCACCAGCAGAAATCAGGGGGCCGGGGTCACAGATACGCAGTATTTT
many	TRBV12-3/TRBV12-4	TRBD1	TRBJ2-3	CASSPGQNTDTQYF	TGTGCCAGCAGCCCGGGACAGAACACAGATACGCAGTATTTT
many	TRBV7-8	TRBD1	TRBJ2-5	CASSLVLRTGGGETQYF	TGTGCCAGCAGCTTAGTTTTGAGGACAGGGGGCGGAGAGACCCAGTACTTC
many	TRBV12-3/TRBV12-4	NA	TRBJ1-1	CASSLKGEAFF	TGTGCCAGCAGTTTAAAAGGGGAAGCTTTCTTT
NA	TRBV5-6	NA	TRBJ1-1	CASSLVRGDTEAFF	TGTGCCAGCAGCTTGGTAAGAGGGGACACTGAAGCTTTCTTT
NA	TRBV29-1	TRBD2	TRBJ2-1	CSGTSESSYNEQFF	TGCAGCGGTACTAGCGAGAGCTCCTACAATGAGCAGTTCTTC
many	TRBV12-3/TRBV12-4	TRBD2	TRBJ2-7	CASSQGAGGYEQYF	TGTGCCAGCAGTCAAGGAGCGGGAGGGTACGAGCAGTACTTC
many	TRBV7-9	TRBD2	TRBJ2-1	CASSPGLATGNEQFF	TGTGCCAGCAGCCCGGGACTAGCGACTGGGAATGAGCAGTTCTTC
many	TRBV11-3	NA	TRBJ2-3	CASSPPLGIADQTDTQYF	TGTGCCAGCAGTCCCCCCCTAGGAATAGCGGATCAAACAGATACGCAGTATTTT
many	TRBV6-2/TRBV6-3	TRBD2	TRBJ2-3	CASSRLAGILLNTQYF	TGTGCCAGCAGCCGCTTAGCGGGCATCCTCTTAAATACGCAGTATTTT
many	TRBV6-1	NA	TRBJ1-5	CASLMGGISQPQHF	TGTGCCAGCCTCATGGGAGGAATCTCTCAGCCCCAGCATTTT
NA	TRBV9	TRBD1	TRBJ1-2	CASSATWDREGYTF	TGTGCCAGCAGCGCGACCTGGGACAGGGAAGGCTACACCTTC
many	TRBV5-1	TRBD1	TRBJ2-3	CASSLAGQGLKTDTQYF	TGCGCCAGCAGCTTGGCGGGACAGGGATTGAAGACAGATACGCAGTATTTT
many	TRBV19	TRBD1	TRBJ1-1	CASSPMTGATEAFF	TGTGCCAGTAGTCCCATGACAGGGGCGACTGAAGCTTTCTTT
NA	TRBV27	TRBD1	TRBJ2-3	CASSLPGQSTDTQYF	TGTGCCAGCAGTTTACCGGGACAGAGCACAGATACGCAGTATTTT
many	TRBV7-2	NA	TRBJ1-5	CASSPMANQPQHF	TGTGCCAGCAGCCCAATGGCCAATCAGCCCCAGCATTTT
many	TRBV2	NA	TRBJ1-5	CASIPGEGQPQHF	TGTGCCAGCATTCCCGGGGAGGGGCAGCCCCAGCATTTT
many	TRBV20-1	TRBD1	TRBJ1-5	CSASLWTGASNQPQHF	TGCAGTGCTAGCCTCTGGACAGGAGCTAGCAATCAGCCCCAGCATTTT
NA	TRBV20-1	TRBD1	TRBJ2-7	CSASGGESIGEQYF	TGCAGTGCGTCAGGGGGCGAGTCGATAGGCGAGCAGTACTTC
NA	TRBV6-1	TRBD1	TRBJ2-1	CASRSTGGRFF	TGTGCCAGCAGGTCGACAGGGGGGCGGTTCTTC
NA	TRBV5-5	TRBD2	TRBJ2-7	CASSLRGTSGITNEQYF	TGTGCCAGCAGCTTGAGGGGGACTAGCGGGATTACGAACGAGCAGTACTTC
many	TRBV28	NA	TRBJ1-5	CASSLGSGFQPQHF	TGTGCCAGCAGTTTAGGGTCAGGTTTTCAGCCCCAGCATTTT
many	TRBV6-2/TRBV6-3	NA	TRBJ2-5	CASSYSNSGAETQYF	TGTGCCAGCAGTTACTCGAATTCGGGGGCGGAGACCCAGTACTTC
NA	TRBV3-1	NA	TRBJ1-6	CASSPYTGGSGNSPLHF	TGTGCCAGCAGCCCCTACACCGGAGGTAGTGGTAATTCACCCCTCCACTTT
few	TRBV4-1	TRBD2	TRBJ2-5	CASSQDGSSGRASEETQYF	TGCGCCAGCAGCCAAGATGGTAGTAGCGGGAGGGCCTCGGAGGAGACCCAGTACTTC
many	TRBV7-2	TRBD1	TRBJ2-3	CASSSWTGASTDTQYF	TGTGCCAGCAGCAGTTGGACAGGAGCTAGCACAGATACGCAGTATTTT
many	TRBV7-8	NA	TRBJ1-3	CASSLNPGSGNTIYF	TGTGCCAGCAGCCTGAATCCTGGTTCTGGAAACACCATATATTTT
NA	TRBV4-2	NA	TRBJ2-7	CASSQAAEDYSSYEQYF	TGTGCCAGCAGCCAAGCAGCTGAAGATTATAGCTCCTACGAGCAGTACTTC
many	TRBV5-6	NA	TRBJ2-4	CASSLGQGSAIQYF	TGTGCCAGCAGCTTGGGCCAGGGGTCGGCCATTCAGTACTTC
many	TRBV19	NA	TRBJ1-3	CASSKSPTVSGNTIYF	TGTGCCAGTAGTAAATCCCCGACCGTCTCTGGAAACACCATATATTTT
many	TRBV19	TRBD1	TRBJ1-6	CASSGTGRSPLHF	TGTGCCAGTAGTGGGACAGGGCGTTCACCCCTCCACTTT
NA	TRBV12-3/TRBV12-4	TRBD1	TRBJ2-7	CASSFTRTGVSYEQYF	TGTGCCAGCAGTTTTACTCGGACAGGGGTTTCCTACGAGCAGTACTTC
NA	TRBV12-3/TRBV12-4	TRBD2	TRBJ2-3	CASSSGDRSGLAGEVSTDTQYF	TGTGCCAGCAGTTCCGGGGACAGGAGCGGACTAGCGGGAGAAGTGAGCACAGATACGCAGTATTTT
many	TRBV12-3/TRBV12-4	NA	TRBJ2-5	CASSSTGTQETQYF	TGTGCCAGCAGTTCCACAGGGACCCAAGAGACCCAGTACTTC
many	TRBV4-2	TRBD2	TRBJ2-5	CASSQRTSGNQETQYF	TGTGCCAGCAGCCAGAGAACTAGCGGGAACCAAGAGACCCAGTACTTC
NA	TRBV30	TRBD2	TRBJ2-1	CAWGGLGFEQCF	TGTGCCTGGGGGGGACTAGGTTTTGAGCAGTGCTTC
many	TRBV20-1	TRBD1	TRBJ2-7	CSARKGQAFAEQYF	TGCAGTGCTAGGAAGGGACAGGCCTTCGCCGAGCAGTACTTC
NA	TRBV28	NA	TRBJ1-2	CASSRSGSDYGYTF	TGTGCCAGCAGCCGCTCGGGCAGCGACTATGGCTACACCTTC
many	TRBV12-3/TRBV12-4	NA	TRBJ1-2	CASSRTVTNYGYTF	TGTGCCAGCAGTAGGACAGTTACTAACTATGGCTACACCTTC
many	TRBV6-1	TRBD1	TRBJ1-5	CASSDGQGAQPQHF	TGTGCCAGCAGTGACGGGCAGGGGGCACAGCCCCAGCATTTT
many	TRBV19	NA	TRBJ2-1	CASSIVVPGLPGPYNEQFF	TGTGCCAGTAGTATAGTCGTCCCCGGACTCCCCGGTCCGTACAATGAGCAGTTCTTC